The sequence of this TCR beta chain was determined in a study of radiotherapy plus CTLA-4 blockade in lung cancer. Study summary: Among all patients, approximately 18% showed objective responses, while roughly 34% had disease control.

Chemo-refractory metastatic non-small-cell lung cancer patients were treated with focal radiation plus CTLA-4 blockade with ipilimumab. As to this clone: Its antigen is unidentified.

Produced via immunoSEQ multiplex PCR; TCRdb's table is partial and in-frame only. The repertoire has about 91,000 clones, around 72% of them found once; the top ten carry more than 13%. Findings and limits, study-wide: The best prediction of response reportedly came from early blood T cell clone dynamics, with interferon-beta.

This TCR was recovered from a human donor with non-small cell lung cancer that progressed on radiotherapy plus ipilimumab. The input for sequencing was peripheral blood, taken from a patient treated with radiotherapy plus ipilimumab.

The CDR3 sequence: CASSVGGRRSTDTQYF. The CDR3, as DNA: TGTGCCAGCAGCGTAGGGGGCAGGCGGAGCACAGATACGCAGTATTTT. The V and J genes are TRBV9 and TRBJ2-3, with D possibly being TRBD1 (5 bases). Germline lookup yields CDR1 SGDLS and CDR2 YYNGEE. The ends were cut back, 0 bases at V and 0 bases at J, with 11 bases in the middle. The CDR3 sequence is 16 residues long.